This T cell receptor beta chain is drawn from a study of T cells in women clearing cervical HPV infection. The wider study: Controls gave blood once infection was undetectable; cases at lesion identification. Study-level results: TRBV6-7 relative abundance averaged approximately 0.11% in cases and more than 0.15% in controls. CIN3+ cases had significantly higher TCR richness than controls; evenness did not differ.

On this clone: As yet, its antigen is unknown. The read is 3 residues too short to cover the CDR3 end, so that end is filled in from the germline J gene.

immunoSEQ multiplex PCR used an average of roughly 1,100 ng genomic DNA. Assay used: immunoSEQ multiplex PCR; TCRdb lists only in-frame clones, some missing. The sample features some 11,000 clones, with approximately 24% in its top ten. The CDR3 runs 15 residues. Trimming removed 1 base from V and 7 bases from J; junction bases left unmatched: 6. Germline-derived CDR1 and CDR2 are SGHRS and YFSETQ. The sequenced material came from blood buffy coat. The rearrangement uses TRBV5-1 and TRBJ2-2; the match to TRBD2 covers 8 bases. This sequence originates from a woman between 18 and 75 years old with a cervical HPV16 infection that either progressed to CIN3+ or cleared (not recorded which). CDR3 DNA, as far as it was read: TGCGCCAGCAGCTTGATCGGGGGGGATGGCGGGGAG. As protein: CASSLIGGDGGE. The full CDR3 protein is CASSLIGGDGGELFF.